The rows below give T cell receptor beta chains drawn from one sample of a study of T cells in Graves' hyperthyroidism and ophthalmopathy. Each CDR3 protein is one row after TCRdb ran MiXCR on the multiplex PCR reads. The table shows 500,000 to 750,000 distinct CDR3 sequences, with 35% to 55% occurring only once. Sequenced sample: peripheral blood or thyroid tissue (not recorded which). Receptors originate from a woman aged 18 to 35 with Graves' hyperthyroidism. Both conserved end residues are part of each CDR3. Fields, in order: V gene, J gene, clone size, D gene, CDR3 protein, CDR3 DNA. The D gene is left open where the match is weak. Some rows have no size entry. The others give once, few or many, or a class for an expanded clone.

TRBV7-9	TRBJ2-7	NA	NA	CASSLDWVYEQYF	TGTGCCAGCAGCTTGGACTGGGTCTACGAGCAGTACTTC
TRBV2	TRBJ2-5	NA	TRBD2	CASPAGGPDETQYF	TGTGCCAGCCCTGCGGGAGGGCCGGATGAGACCCAGTACTTC
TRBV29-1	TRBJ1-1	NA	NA	CSVRTADTEAFF	TGCAGCGTGCGGACAGCAGACACTGAAGCTTTCTTT
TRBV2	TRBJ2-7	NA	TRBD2	CATIAGGSSYEQYF	TGTGCCACCATAGCGGGAGGGAGCTCCTACGAGCAGTACTTC
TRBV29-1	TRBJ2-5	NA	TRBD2	CSVSGLAGDLETQYF	TGCAGCGTGAGTGGGCTAGCGGGAGATTTGGAGACCCAGTACTTC
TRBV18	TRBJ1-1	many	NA	CASSPADTEAFF	TGTGCCAGCTCACCGGCGGACACTGAAGCTTTCTTT
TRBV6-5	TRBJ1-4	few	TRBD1	CASNLRGLSATNEKLFF	TGTGCCAGCAACCTCAGGGGGCTTTCGGCAACTAATGAAAAACTGTTTTTT
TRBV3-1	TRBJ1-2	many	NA	CASSQGVNGYTF	TGTGCCAGCAGCCAAGGGGTTAATGGCTACACCTTC
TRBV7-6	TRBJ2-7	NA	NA	CASSRGTNEQYF	TGTGCCAGCAGCAGGGGAACAAACGAGCAGTACTTC
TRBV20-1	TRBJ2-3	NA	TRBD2	CSARLAGNTDTQYF	TGCAGTGCTAGACTAGCGGGGAACACAGATACGCAGTATTTT
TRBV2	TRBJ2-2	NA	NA	CAGRGGADTGELFF	TGTGCCGGCAGGGGGGGCGCGGACACCGGGGAGCTGTTTTTT
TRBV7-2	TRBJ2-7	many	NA	CASSLIGAYYYEQYF	TGTGCCAGCAGCTTAATAGGGGCGTACTACTACGAGCAGTACTTC
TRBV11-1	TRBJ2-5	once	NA	CASSLGGPEETQYF	TGCGCCAGCAGCTTGGGGGGGCCTGAAGAGACCCAGTACTTC
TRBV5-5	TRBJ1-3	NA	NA	CASRDLSGNTIYF	TGTGCCAGCAGAGACCTCTCTGGAAACACCATATATTTT
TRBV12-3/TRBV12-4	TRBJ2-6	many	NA	CASSSYRAGANVLTF	TGTGCCAGCAGTTCATACAGGGCTGGGGCCAACGTCCTGACTTTC
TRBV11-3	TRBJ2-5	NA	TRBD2	CASSPMWAGLAQETQYF	TGTGCCAGCAGCCCAATGTGGGCGGGACTAGCGCAAGAGACCCAGTACTTC
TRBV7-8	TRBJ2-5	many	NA	CASSSQGFRETQYF	TGTGCCAGCAGCTCCCAGGGGTTTAGGGAGACCCAGTACTTC
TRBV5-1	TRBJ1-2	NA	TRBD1	CASSWDRAEGYTF	TGCGCCAGCAGCTGGGACAGGGCTGAGGGCTACACCTTC
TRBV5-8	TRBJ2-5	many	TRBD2	CASSRTSGRETQYF	TGTGCCAGCAGCCGGACTAGCGGGAGGGAGACCCAGTACTTC
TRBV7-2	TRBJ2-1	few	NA	CASSLGPSSYNEQFF	TGTGCCAGCAGCTTAGGCCCCTCTTCATACAATGAGCAGTTCTTC
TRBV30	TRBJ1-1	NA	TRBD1	CAWTRRDREGAFF	TGTGCCTGGACCAGACGAGACAGGGAGGGAGCTTTCTTT
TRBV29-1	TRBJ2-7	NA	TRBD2	CSVETSGRDYEQYF	TGCAGCGTTGAGACCAGCGGGAGGGACTACGAGCAGTACTTC
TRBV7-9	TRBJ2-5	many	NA	CASDIRGTQYF	TGTGCCAGCGACATAAGGGGGACCCAGTACTTC
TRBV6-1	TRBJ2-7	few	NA	CASSALSYEQYF	TGTGCCAGCAGCGCCCTCTCCTACGAGCAGTACTTC
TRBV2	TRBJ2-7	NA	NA	CASSDMAMTGEQYF	TGTGCCAGCAGTGATATGGCCATGACCGGCGAGCAGTACTTC
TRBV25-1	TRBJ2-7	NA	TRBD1	CASSDLGQHYEQYF	TGTGCCAGCAGTGACCTGGGACAGCACTACGAGCAGTACTTC
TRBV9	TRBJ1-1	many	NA	CASSARLGTEAFF	TGTGCCAGCAGCGCCCGGCTGGGCACTGAAGCTTTCTTT
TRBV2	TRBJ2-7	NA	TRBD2	CASSGAGVNYEQYF	TGTGCCAGCAGTGGAGCGGGAGTAAACTACGAGCAGTACTTC
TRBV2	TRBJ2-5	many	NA	CASTGTQETQYF	TGTGCCAGCACCGGGACACAAGAGACCCAGTACTTC